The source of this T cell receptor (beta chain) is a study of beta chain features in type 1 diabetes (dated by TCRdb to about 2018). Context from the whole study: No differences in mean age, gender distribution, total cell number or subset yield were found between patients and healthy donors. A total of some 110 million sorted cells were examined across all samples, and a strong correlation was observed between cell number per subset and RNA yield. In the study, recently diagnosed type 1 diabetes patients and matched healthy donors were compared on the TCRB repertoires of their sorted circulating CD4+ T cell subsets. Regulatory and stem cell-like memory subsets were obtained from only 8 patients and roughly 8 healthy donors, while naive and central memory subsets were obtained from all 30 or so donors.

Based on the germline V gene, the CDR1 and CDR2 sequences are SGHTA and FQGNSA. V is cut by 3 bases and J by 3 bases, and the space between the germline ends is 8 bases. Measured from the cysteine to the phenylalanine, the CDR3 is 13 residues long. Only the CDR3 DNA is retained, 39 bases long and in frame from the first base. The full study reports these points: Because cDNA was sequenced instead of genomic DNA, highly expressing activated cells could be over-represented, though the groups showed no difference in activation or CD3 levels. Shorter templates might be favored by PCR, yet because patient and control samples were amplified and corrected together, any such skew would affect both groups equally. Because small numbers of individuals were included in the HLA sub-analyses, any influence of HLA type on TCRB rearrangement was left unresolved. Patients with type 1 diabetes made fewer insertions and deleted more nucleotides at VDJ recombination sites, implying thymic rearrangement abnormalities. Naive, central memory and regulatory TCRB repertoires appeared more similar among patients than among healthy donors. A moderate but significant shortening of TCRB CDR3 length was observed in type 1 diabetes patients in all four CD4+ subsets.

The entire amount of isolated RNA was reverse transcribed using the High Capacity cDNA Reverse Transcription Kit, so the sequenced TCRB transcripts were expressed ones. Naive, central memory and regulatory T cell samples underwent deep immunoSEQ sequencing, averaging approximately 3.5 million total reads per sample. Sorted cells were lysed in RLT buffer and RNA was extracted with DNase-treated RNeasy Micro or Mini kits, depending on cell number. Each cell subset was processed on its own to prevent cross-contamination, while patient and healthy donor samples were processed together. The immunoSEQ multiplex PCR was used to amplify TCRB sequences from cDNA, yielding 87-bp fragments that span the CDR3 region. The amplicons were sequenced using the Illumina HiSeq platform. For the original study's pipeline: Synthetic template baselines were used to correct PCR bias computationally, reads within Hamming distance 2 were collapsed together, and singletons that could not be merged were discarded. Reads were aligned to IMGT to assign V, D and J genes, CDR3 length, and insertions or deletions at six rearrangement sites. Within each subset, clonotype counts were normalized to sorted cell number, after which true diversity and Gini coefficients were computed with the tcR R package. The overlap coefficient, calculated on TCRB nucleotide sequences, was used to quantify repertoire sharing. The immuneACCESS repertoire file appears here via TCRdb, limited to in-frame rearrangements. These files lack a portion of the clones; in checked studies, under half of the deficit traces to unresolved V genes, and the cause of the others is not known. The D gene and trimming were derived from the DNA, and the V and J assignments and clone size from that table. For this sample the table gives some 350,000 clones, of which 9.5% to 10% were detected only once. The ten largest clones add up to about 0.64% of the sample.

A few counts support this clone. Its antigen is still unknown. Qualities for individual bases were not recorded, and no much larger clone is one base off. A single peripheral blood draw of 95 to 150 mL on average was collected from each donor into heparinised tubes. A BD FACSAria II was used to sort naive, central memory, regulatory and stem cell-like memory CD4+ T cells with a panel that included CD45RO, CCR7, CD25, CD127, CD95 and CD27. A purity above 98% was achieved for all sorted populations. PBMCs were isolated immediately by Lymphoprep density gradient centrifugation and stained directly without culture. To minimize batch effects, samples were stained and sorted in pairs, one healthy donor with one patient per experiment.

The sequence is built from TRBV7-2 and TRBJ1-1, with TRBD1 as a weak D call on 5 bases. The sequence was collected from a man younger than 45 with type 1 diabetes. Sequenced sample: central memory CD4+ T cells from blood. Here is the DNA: TGTGCCAGCAGCTTCAGGGTCGACACTGAAGCTTTCTTT. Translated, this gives CASSFRVDTEAFF.